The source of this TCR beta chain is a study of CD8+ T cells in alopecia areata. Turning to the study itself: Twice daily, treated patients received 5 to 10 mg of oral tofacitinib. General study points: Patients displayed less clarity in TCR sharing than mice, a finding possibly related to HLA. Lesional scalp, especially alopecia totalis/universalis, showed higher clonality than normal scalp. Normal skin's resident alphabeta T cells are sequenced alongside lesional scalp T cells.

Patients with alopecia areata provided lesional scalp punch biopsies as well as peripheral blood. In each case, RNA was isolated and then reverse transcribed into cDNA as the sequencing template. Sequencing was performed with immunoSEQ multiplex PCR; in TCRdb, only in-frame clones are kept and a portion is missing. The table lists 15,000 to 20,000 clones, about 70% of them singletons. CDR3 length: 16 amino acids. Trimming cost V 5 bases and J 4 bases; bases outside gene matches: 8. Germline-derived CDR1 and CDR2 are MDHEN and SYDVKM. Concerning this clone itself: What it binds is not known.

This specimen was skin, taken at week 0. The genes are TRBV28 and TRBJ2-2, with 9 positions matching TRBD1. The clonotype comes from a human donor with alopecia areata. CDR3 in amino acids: CASSQLGQGLTGELFF. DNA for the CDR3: TGTGCCAGCAGTCAGCTGGGACAGGGCCTCACCGGGGAGCTGTTTTTT.